This TCR beta chain stems from a study of T cell responses to AZD1222 COVID-19 vaccine. Turning to the study itself: Some second doses came at about 4 weeks and others at about 12 weeks; these were pooled.

Findings and caveats of the study: Without day 14 samples, only post-peak T cell repertoires were studied. Vaccination with two AZD1222 doses was followed by a rise in Spike-specific TCR breadth and depth. Only a handful of individuals given AZD1222 were seropositive at baseline.

Between the trimmed V and J ends, which lost 7 bases and 3 bases, there was a span of 6 bases. Germline CDR1 reads SNHLY; CDR2 reads FYNNEI. This CDR3 contains 11 residues. With respect to this clone: Its antigen is unknown.

The repertoire was sequenced with immunoSEQ multiplex PCR; TCRdb's copy has only in-frame clones and lacks some. The data show some 160,000 clones, more than 85% seen once. The source was peripheral blood, collected on day 0 of AZD1222 vaccination. V is TRBV2 and J is TRBJ2-5; D uncertain. The sequence derives from an adult in good health. In nucleotides, the CDR3 is TGTGCCAGCAAGCGCGAAGAGACCCAGTACTTC. Translated: CASKREETQYF.